These 13 T cell receptor beta chains were all obtained from the same sample, sequenced in a study of beta chain features in type 1 diabetes. Since all of the isolated RNA was reverse transcribed, expressed TCRB transcripts were what got sequenced. The repertoire was sequenced with immunoSEQ multiplex PCR; TCRdb's copy has only in-frame clones and lacks some. The data contain a few hundred thousand clones, roughly 15% of them singletons. The sequenced material came from naive CD4+ T cells from blood. These receptors were taken from a woman aged 18-29 years in good health.

The gene calls are TRBV27 and TRBJ2-1; 9 positions agree with TRBD2. Trimming removed 6 bases from V and 13 bases from J; junction bases left unmatched: 7. Germline V CDR1 and CDR2: MNHEY, SMNVEV (reference sequence). This CDR3 contains 12 residues. The CDR3 loop reads CASRSSGEKQFF. The CDR3 DNA reads as TGTGCCAGCAGATCTAGCGGGGAGAAACAGTTCTTC.

V is TRBV2 and J is TRBJ2-1; TRBD2 matches 16 bases. The V gene's germline CDR1 is SNHLY and CDR2 FYNNEI. The CDR3 consists of 17 residues. J gave up 6 bases and V 7 bases, and 9 bases lay outside the gene matches. CDR3 in DNA: TGTGCCAGCACCAAAGGGACTAGCGGGAGGGTTTCCAATGAGCAGTTCTTC. It is translated as CASTKGTSGRVSNEQFF. Together with reference TRBV2 and TRBJ2-1, the CDR3 gives the full variable domain: EPEVTQTPSHQVTQMGQEVILRCVPISNHLYFYWYRQILGQKVEFLVSFYNNEISEKSEIFDDQFSVERPDGSNFTLKIRSTKLEDSAMYFCASTKGTSGRVSNEQFFGPGTRLTVL.

This clone was seen a handful of times. This chain connects TRBV27 to TRBJ1-4; TRBD1 aligns across 7 bases. Trimming took 4 bases from V and 8 from J; bases not matched to a gene: 7. Germline-derived CDR1 and CDR2 are MNHEY and SMNVEV (reference sequence). This CDR3 is 14 amino acids long. The CDR3 bases are TGTGCCAGCAGTTCGGGACAGTTAAGGGAAAAACTGTTTTTT. Encoded protein: CASSSGQLREKLFF.

To note about this clone: At one end, the junction sequence differs from germline, possibly due to a read error. DNA of the CDR3: TGCGCCAGCAGCCAACAACGGGGGTGGGAGACCCAGTACTTC. Protein sequence: CASSQQRGWETQYF. This chain uses TRBV5-4 with TRBJ2-5, with D possibly being TRBD2 (6 bases). CDR1 is SGHNT, CDR2 YYREEE, per germline (reference sequence). This CDR3 is built from 14 residues.

The chain employs TRBV13 and TRBJ2-1; D may be TRBD2 (6 bases). Germline V CDR1 and CDR2: PRHDT, FYEKMQ (reference sequence). The CDR3 has 16 residues. Trimming cost V 3 bases and J 0 bases, with 12 bases left between them. The CDR3 DNA reads TGTGCCAGCAGCTTCCAGCGGGCCCGCTCCTACAATGAGCAGTTCTTC. This encodes CASSFQRARSYNEQFF.

This chain uses TRBV29-1 with TRBJ1-2; 8 bases fit TRBD1. The V and J ends lost 5 bases and 6 bases, in that order; junction bases with no gene match: 14. This CDR3 is 15 amino acids long. Germline V gene sequence: CDR1 SQVTM, CDR2 ANQGSEA. The CDR3 DNA follows: TGCAGCGTTTTCCGGACAGGGTGGGGGGACAATGGCTACACCTTC. Residues: CSVFRTGWGDNGYTF.

This clone has a handful of counts. The V gene is TRBV28, the J gene TRBJ2-3; 9 bases line up with TRBD2. The CDR3 contains 15 residues. CDR1 and CDR2 from the germline V gene are MDHEN and SYDVKM. V lost 3 bases to trimming and J lost 2 bases; unmatched junction nucleotides: 3. The CDR3 loop is CASSFLAGPTDTQYF. CDR3 nucleotide sequence: TGTGCCAGCAGTTTTCTAGCGGGGCCCACAGATACGCAGTATTTT.

This clone has a handful of counts. The V and J genes are TRBV29-1 and TRBJ1-2, with unresolved D. CDR1 SQVTM and CDR2 ANQGSEA come from the germline V gene. The ends were cut back, 0 bases at V and 8 bases at J, with 13 bases in the middle. The CDR3 consists of 13 residues. CDR3 sequence: CSVEDQVYRGYTF. CDR3 in DNA: TGCAGCGTTGAAGATCAGGTGTACCGGGGCTACACCTTC. Combining the CDR3 with reference TRBV29-1 and TRBJ1-2 gives the whole variable domain SAVISQKPSRDICQRGTSLTIQCQVDSQVTMMFWYRQQPGQSLTLIATANQGSEATYESGFVIDKFPISRPNLTFSTLTVSNMSPEDSSIYLCSVEDQVYRGYTFGSGTRLTVV.

The chain uses TRBV7-2 and TRBJ2-3, with D possibly TRBD2 on 6 matching bases. Per germline, CDR1 SGHTA and CDR2 FQGNSA. The CDR3 is 15 residues long. V gave up 3 bases and J gave up 1 base, with 11 bases separating them. The CDR3 nucleotides read TGTGCCAGCAGCTTGGAGGGGCAGGGCACAGATACGCAGTATTTT. It encodes CASSLEGQGTDTQYF.

This clone has a handful of counts. The chain uses TRBV29-1 and TRBJ2-7, with D perhaps TRBD2 (6 bases). The V gene's germline CDR1 is SQVTM and CDR2 ANQGSEA. The V end was cut by 4 bases, the J end by 3 bases, with 19 bases between. The CDR3 is 15 residues long. CDR3 protein: CSVGDRGSAYYEQYF. The CDR3, as DNA: TGCAGCGTTGGGGACCGGGGGTCGGCCTACTACGAGCAGTACTTC.

There are a few counts of this clone. The chain joins TRBV28 to TRBJ1-1; 7 nucleotides line up with TRBD1. The CDR3 has 15 residues. The germline gives CDR1 MDHEN, CDR2 SYDVKM. V dropped 6 bases and J dropped 2; count of bases not matched to a gene: 9. CDR3 loop: CASRNTGQSNTEAFF. CDR3 coding DNA: TGTGCCAGCAGAAATACGGGACAGTCCAACACTGAAGCTTTCTTT.

This clone occurred a few times. This sequence joins TRBV18 and TRBJ2-3, with TRBD2 identical over 7 bases. V shed 3 bases and J 2 bases; nucleotides not matched to a gene: 8. The CDR3 covers 16 residues. The germline gives CDR1 KGHSH, CDR2 LQKENI. This chain's CDR3 is CASSPGGNPATDTQYF. For the CDR3, the DNA is TGTGCCAGCTCACCGGGAGGGAACCCCGCCACAGATACGCAGTATTTT.

The chain uses TRBV5-1 and TRBJ2-7, with a possible D match to TRBD1 (5 bases). The CDR3 totals 14 residues. From germline, CDR1 is SGHRS and CDR2 YFSETQ. The germline V and J ends were trimmed by 0 bases and 2 bases, with 9 bases remaining between them. In DNA, the CDR3 is TGCGCCAGCAGCTTGGGGGGCTCCCCCTACGAGCAGTACTTC. It codes for CASSLGGSPYEQYF.